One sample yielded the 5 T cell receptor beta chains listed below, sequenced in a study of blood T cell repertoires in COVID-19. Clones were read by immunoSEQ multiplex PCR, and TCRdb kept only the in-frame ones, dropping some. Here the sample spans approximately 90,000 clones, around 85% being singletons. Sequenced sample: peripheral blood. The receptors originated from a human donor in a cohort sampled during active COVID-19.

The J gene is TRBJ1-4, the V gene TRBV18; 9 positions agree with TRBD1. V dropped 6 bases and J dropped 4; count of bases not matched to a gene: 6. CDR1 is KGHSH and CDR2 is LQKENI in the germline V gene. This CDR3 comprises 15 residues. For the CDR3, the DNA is TGTGCCAGCTCTCGGGACAGGGCCCATAATGAAAAACTGTTTTTT. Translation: CASSRDRAHNEKLFF.

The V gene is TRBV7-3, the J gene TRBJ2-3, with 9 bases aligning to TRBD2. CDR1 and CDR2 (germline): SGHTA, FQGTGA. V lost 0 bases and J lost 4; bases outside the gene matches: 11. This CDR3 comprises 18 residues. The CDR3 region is CASSLTSGSGRWADTQYF. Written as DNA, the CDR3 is TGTGCCAGCAGCTTAACGTCGGGTAGCGGGAGATGGGCAGATACGCAGTATTTT.

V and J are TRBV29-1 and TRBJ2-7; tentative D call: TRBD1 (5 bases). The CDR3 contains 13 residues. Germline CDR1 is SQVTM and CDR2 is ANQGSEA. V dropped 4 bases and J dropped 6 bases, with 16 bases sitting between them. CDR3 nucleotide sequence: TGCAGCGTTGCCCAAAGCTGGCAGGGCGAGCAGTACTTC. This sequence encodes CSVAQSWQGEQYF.

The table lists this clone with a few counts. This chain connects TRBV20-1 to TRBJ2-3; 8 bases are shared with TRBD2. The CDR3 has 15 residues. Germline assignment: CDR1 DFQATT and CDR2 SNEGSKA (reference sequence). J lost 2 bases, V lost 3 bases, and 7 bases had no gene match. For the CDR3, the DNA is TGCAGTGCTAGTTCCGCGGGGGGCCTCACAGATACGCAGTATTTT. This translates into CSASSAGGLTDTQYF.

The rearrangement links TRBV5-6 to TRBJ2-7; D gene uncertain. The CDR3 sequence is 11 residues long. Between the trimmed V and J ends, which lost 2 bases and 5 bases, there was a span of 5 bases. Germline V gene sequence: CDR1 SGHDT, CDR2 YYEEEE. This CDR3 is CASSFGHEQYF. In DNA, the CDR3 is TGTGCCAGCAGCTTTGGGCACGAGCAGTACTTC.